The clone carrying this T cell receptor (beta chain) is classed as medium-sized. Its antigen is still unknown. Full-length variable regions came from constant-region reverse primers plus semi-nested Nested Universal Primer A PCR. TCRdb re-called the 5' RACE reads through MiXCR, storing one row per CDR3 protein. The repertoire holds about 12,000 distinct CDR3 sequences, roughly a quarter seen once, with roughly 3.2% in the top ten. Naive CD4+ cells had CD25+ Tregs removed. Deletions cut 0 bases from V and 6 bases from J, with 15 bases between. The germline V gene encodes CDR1 SQVTM and CDR2 ANQGSEA. The CDR3 consists of 14 residues. Study outcomes and limitations: Tumor Treg TCRs overlapped most with tumor naive CD4+ cells.

The receptor's source is a female donor with breast cancer. What was sequenced was naive CD4+ T cells sorted from blood. Subset reported: naive CD4+ T cells, CD4+CD45RA+CD25-. This chain joins TRBV29-1 and TRBJ2-7; D remains ambiguous. The CDR3 bases are TGCAGCGTTGAAGATTGGGCCTCTTCGGGCGAGCAGTACTTC. This codes for CSVEDWASSGEQYF.